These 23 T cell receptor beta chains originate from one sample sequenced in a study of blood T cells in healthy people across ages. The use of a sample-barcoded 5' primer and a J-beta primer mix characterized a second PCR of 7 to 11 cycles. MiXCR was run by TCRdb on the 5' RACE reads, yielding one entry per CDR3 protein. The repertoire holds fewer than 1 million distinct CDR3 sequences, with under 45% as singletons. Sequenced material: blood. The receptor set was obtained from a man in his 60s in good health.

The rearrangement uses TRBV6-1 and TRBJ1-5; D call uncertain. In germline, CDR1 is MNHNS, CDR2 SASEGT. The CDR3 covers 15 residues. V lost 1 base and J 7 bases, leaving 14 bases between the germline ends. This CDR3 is CASSEGTGSRQPQHF. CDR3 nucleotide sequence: TGTGCCAGCAGTGAAGGGACGGGGTCTCGACAGCCCCAGCATTTT.

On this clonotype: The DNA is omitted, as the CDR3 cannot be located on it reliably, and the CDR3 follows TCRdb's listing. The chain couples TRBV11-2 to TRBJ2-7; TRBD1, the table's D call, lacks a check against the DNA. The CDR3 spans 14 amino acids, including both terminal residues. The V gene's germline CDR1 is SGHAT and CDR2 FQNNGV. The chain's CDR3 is CASTFGPGSYEQYF.

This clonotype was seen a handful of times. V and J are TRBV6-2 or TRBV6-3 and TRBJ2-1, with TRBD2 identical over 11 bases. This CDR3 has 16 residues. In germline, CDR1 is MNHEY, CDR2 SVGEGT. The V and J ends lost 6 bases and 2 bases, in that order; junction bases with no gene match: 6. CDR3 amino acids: CASRRLAGTTYNEQFF. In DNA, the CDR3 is TGTGCCAGCAGACGACTAGCGGGAACTACCTACAATGAGCAGTTCTTC.

The CDR3 region has the DNA TGCAGCGTTCAGGGGCTGACAACTAATGAAAAACTGTTTTTT. Amino acids: CSVQGLTTNEKLFF. J is TRBJ1-4 and V is TRBV29-1; tentative D call: TRBD1 (6 bases). CDR1 is SQVTM, CDR2 ANQGSEA, per germline. CDR3 length: 14 residues. The V end lost 5 bases, the J end lost 0 bases, and 10 bases lay between the germline ends.

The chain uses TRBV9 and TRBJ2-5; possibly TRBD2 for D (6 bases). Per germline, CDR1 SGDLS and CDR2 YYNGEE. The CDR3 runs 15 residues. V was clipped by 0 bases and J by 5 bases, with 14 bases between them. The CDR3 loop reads CASSVGLGVGETQYF. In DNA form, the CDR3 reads TGTGCCAGCAGCGTAGGACTAGGGGTGGGGGAGACCCAGTACTTC.

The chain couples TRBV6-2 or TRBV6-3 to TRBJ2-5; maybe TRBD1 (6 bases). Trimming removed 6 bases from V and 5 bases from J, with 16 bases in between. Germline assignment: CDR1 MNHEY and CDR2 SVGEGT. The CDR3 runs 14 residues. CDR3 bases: TGTGCCAGCAGCTTGGGTTGGGGGCAGGAGACCCAGTACTTC. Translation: CASSLGWGQETQYF.

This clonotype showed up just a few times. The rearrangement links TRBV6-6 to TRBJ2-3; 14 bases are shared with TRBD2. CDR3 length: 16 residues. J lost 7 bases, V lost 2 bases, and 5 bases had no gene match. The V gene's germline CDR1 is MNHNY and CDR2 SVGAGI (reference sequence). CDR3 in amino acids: CASSYPTSGGANTQYF. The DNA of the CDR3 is TGTGCCAGCAGTTACCCGACTAGCGGGGGGGCAAATACGCAGTATTTT.

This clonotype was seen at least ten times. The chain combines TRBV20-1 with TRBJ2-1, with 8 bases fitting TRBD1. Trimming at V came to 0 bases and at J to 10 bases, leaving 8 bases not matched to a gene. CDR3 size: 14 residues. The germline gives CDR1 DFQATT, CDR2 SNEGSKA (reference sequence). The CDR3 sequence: CSARDRTGKGEQFF. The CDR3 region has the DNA TGCAGTGCTAGAGACCGGACAGGGAAGGGGGAGCAGTTCTTC.

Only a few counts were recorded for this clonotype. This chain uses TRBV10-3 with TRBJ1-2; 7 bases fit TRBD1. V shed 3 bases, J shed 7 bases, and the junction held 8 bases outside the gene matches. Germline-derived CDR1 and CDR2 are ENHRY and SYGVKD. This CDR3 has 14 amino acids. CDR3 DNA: TGTGCCATCAGTGAAGGGCAGGGGGTATCTGGCTACACCTTC. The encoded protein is CAISEGQGVSGYTF.

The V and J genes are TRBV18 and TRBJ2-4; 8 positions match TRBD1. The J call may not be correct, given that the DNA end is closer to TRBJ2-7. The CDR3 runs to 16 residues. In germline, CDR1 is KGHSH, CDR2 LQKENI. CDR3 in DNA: TGTGCCAGCTCAGCCCCTGGACAGGGTATTGGGGGCGAGCAGTACTTC. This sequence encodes CASSAPGQGIGGEQYF.

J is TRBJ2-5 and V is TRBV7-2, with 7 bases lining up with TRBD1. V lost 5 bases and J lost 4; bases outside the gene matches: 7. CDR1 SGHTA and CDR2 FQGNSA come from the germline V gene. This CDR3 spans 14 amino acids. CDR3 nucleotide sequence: TGTGCCAGCAGCCCTGGGACAGCAGGAGAGACCCAGTACTTC. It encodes CASSPGTAGETQYF.

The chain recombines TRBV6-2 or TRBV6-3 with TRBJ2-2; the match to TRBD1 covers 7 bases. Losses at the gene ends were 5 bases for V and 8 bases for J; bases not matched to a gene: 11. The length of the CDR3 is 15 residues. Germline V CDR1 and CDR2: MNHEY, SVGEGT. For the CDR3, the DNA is TGTGCCAGCAGTCAAGACAGGGAGAGGGCAGGGGAGCTGTTTTTT. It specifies CASSQDRERAGELFF.

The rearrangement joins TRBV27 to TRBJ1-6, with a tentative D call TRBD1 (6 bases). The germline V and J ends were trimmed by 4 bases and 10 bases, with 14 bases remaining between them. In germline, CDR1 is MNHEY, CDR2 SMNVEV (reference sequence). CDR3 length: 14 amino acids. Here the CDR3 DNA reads TGTGCCAGCAGTTCTGGGACACAGGGCTCACCCCTCCACTTT. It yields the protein CASSSGTQGSPLHF.

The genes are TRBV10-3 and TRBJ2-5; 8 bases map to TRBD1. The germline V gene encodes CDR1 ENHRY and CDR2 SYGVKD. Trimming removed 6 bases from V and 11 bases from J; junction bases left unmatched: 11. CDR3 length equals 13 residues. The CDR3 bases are TGTGCCATCAGAGGACAGGGATCTGGGGAGCAGTACTTC. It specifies CAIRGQGSGEQYF.

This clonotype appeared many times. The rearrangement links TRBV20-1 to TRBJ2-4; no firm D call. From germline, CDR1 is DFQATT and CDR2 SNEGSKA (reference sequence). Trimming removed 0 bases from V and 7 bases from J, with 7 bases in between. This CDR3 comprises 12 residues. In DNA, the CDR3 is TGCAGTGCTAGAGATCTGACGAACATTCAGTACTTC. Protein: CSARDLTNIQYF.

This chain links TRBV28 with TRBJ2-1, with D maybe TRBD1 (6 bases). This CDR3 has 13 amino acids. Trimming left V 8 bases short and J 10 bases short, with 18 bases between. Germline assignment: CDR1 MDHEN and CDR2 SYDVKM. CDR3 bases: TGTGCCAGCTCCCGACAGGACCCTAGAGAGCAGTTCTTC. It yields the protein CASSRQDPREQFF. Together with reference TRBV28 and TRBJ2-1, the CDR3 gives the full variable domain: DVKVTQSSRYLVKRTGEKVFLECVQDMDHENMFWYRQDPGLGLRLIYFSYDVKMKEKGDIPEGYSVSREKKERFSLILESASTNQTSMYLCASSRQDPREQFFGPGTRLTVL.

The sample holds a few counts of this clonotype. CDR3: CASSPQGQLSYNEQFF. CDR3 DNA: TGTGCCAGCAGCCCGCAGGGGCAACTATCCTACAATGAGCAGTTCTTC. V usage is TRBV7-3 and J usage is TRBJ2-1; the D gene is possibly TRBD1 (6 bases). The V gene's germline CDR1 is SGHTA and CDR2 FQGTGA. V shed 5 bases and J shed 1 base, with 15 bases lying between them. The CDR3 has 16 amino acids.

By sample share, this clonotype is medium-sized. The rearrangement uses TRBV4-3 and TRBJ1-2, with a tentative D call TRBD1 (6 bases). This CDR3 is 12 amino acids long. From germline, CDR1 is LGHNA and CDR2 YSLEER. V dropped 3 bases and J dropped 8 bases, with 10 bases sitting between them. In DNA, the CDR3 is TGCGCCAGCAGCCATTCAGGGGACGGCTACACCTTC. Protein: CASSHSGDGYTF.

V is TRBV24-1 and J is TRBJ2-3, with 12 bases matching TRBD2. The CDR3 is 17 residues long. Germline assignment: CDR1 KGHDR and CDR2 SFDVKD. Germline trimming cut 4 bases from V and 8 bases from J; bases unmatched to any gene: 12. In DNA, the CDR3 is TGTGCCACCAGTGACACTGGACTAGCGGGGCACTACGGTACGCAGTATTTT. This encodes CATSDTGLAGHYGTQYF.

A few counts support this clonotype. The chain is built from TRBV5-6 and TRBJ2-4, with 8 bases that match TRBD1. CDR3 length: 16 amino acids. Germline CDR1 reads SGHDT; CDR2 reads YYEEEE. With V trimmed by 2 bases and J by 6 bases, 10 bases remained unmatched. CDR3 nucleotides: TGTGCCAGCAGCTTAGGCGGGACAGGAGGTGCAAACATTCAGTACTTC. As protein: CASSLGGTGGANIQYF.

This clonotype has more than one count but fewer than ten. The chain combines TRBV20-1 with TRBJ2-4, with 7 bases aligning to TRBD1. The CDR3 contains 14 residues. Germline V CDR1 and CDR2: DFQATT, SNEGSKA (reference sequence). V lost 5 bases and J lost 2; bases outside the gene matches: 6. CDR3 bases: TGCAGTGCTCAATCGACAGGGACCAAAAACATTCAGTACTTC. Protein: CSAQSTGTKNIQYF.

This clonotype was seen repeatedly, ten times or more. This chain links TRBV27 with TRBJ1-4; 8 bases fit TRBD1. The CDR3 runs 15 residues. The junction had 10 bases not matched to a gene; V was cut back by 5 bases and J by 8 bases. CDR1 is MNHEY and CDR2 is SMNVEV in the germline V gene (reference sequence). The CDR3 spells CASSRPGGDKEKLFF. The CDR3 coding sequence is TGTGCCAGCAGTAGACCAGGGGGCGACAAAGAAAAACTGTTTTTT.

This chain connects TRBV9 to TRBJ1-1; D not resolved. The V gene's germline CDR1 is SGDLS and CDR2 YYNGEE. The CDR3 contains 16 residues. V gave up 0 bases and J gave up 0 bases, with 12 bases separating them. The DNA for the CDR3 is TGTGCCAGCAGCGTAGGGGCGACTGATTTGAACACTGAAGCTTTCTTT. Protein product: CASSVGATDLNTEAFF.